Listed here are 15 T cell receptor beta chains from one sample, sequenced in a study of blood T cell repertoires in COVID-19. Method: immunoSEQ multiplex PCR; TCRdb's copy keeps in-frame clones and lacks some. The data contain some 230,000 clones, roughly 85% of them seen just once; the ten biggest clones take up about 0.93%. The sequencing input was peripheral blood. The receptors derive from a man aged 40-55 years with acute or convalescent COVID-19.

The chain recombines TRBV19 with TRBJ2-2; the D gene is possibly TRBD1 (6 bases). The V gene lost 5 bases and the J gene lost 7 bases, with 14 bases spanning the gap. The germline V gene has CDR1 LNHDA and CDR2 SQIVND (reference sequence). The CDR3 runs 14 residues. The CDR3 DNA follows: TGTGCCAGTAGTGGGCAGGGGTTTTTCGGGGAGCTGTTTTTT. Translation gives CASSGQGFFGELFF.

The chain carries TRBV19 and TRBJ1-5; 9 bases are shared with TRBD1. Germline V gene sequence: CDR1 LNHDA, CDR2 SQIVND (reference sequence). The CDR3 runs to 13 residues. V shed 10 bases and J 6 bases; nucleotides not matched to a gene: 7. This CDR3 is CATSGQGVQPQHF. In nucleotides, the CDR3 is TGTGCCACCTCGGGACAGGGAGTTCAGCCCCAGCATTTT.

The rearrangement uses TRBV6-1 and TRBJ1-5; unclear D gene. Trimming pared 2 bases from V and 0 bases from J, leaving 5 bases between. The germline gives CDR1 MNHNS, CDR2 SASEGT. CDR3 length equals 14 residues. Here the CDR3 DNA reads TGTGCCAGCAGTGAACCAAATAGCAATCAGCCCCAGCATTTT. Encoded protein: CASSEPNSNQPQHF.

The gene calls are TRBV9 and TRBJ1-3, with D perhaps matching TRBD1 (6 bases). CDR1 and CDR2 (germline): SGDLS, YYNGEE. The length of the CDR3 is 14 residues. Trimming left V 1 base short and J 4 bases short, with 9 bases between. The DNA of the CDR3 is TGTGCCAGCAGCGTAACAGGGTCAGGAAACACCATATATTTT. Its protein is CASSVTGSGNTIYF.

The chain recombines TRBV28 with TRBJ2-7, with a possible D match to TRBD2 (6 bases). Germline V gives CDR1 MDHEN, CDR2 SYDVKM. Between the trimmed V and J ends, which lost 1 base and 5 bases, there was a span of 9 bases. This CDR3 is built from 13 residues. The CDR3 DNA reads TGTGCCAGCAGTTTATTTGGGGGGAACGAGCAGTACTTC. Its translation: CASSLFGGNEQYF.

The gene calls are TRBV9 and TRBJ1-5; D gene uncertain. This CDR3 is built from 18 residues. Germline V gives CDR1 SGDLS, CDR2 YYNGEE. Between the trimmed V and J ends, which lost 4 bases and 6 bases, there was a span of 26 bases. The CDR3 reads CASSYKTQVLKLFQPQHF. The CDR3 nucleotides are TGTGCCAGCAGCTATAAAACTCAAGTACTAAAGTTGTTTCAGCCCCAGCATTTT.

The chain employs TRBV30 and TRBJ1-1, with 9 nucleotides matching TRBD1. The germline V gene has CDR1 GTSNPN and CDR2 SVGIG (reference sequence). V was clipped by 2 bases and J by 7 bases; unmatched bases: 8. CDR3 length: 14 residues. Here the CDR3 DNA reads TGTGCCTGGAGTACCGGGACAGGGTCAATTGAAGCTTTCTTT. Its translation is CAWSTGTGSIEAFF.

The chain has TRBV29-1 and TRBJ1-2, with a weak D call TRBD1 (5 bases). CDR3 length equals 14 residues. V lost 3 bases and J 3 bases, leaving 14 bases between the germline ends. The germline V gene has CDR1 SQVTM and CDR2 ANQGSEA. The CDR3 sequence: CSVETGGSDYGYTF. As DNA, the CDR3 is TGCAGCGTTGAGACCGGGGGTAGCGACTATGGCTACACCTTC.

The V and J genes are TRBV2 and TRBJ2-1, with 7 bases lining up with TRBD2. This CDR3 is built from 16 residues. Germline trimming cut 1 base from V and 12 bases from J; bases unmatched to any gene: 15. Germline V gives CDR1 SNHLY, CDR2 FYNNEI. The DNA for the CDR3 is TGTGCCAGCAGTGAAGTTTTCGTACTCGCGGGGAGGGGGCAGTTCTTC. Protein sequence: CASSEVFVLAGRGQFF.

In its sample, this clone was seen many times. V is TRBV21-1 and J is TRBJ2-7; TRBD1, as called in the table, went unchecked against the DNA. TRBV21-1 counts as a pseudogene. This CDR3 spans 18 amino acids. CDR3 nucleotides: TGTGCCAGCACCTCAGAGGTGAGTCGGACAGGACTACCCTACGAGCAGTACTTC. It specifies CASTSEVSRTGLPYEQYF.

The V and J genes are TRBV2 and TRBJ2-5, with D unclear. Germline lookup yields CDR1 SNHLY and CDR2 FYNNEI. V was cut by 2 bases and J by 4 bases, with 5 bases left in between. CDR3 size: 12 residues. CDR3 sequence reads: CASSENGETQYF. The CDR3 DNA sequence: TGTGCCAGCAGTGAAAACGGAGAGACCCAGTACTTC.

The chain uses TRBV2 and TRBJ1-4, with TRBD1 matching over 10 bases. This CDR3 has 16 amino acids. J lost 8 bases, V lost 6 bases, and 12 bases had no gene match. The V gene's germline CDR1 is SNHLY and CDR2 FYNNEI. CDR3 amino acids: CASSAIPGTGDEKLFF. The CDR3 DNA reads as TGTGCCAGCAGCGCGATCCCCGGGACAGGGGACGAAAAACTGTTTTTT. The full variable domain, rest sourced from reference TRBV2 and TRBJ1-4, is EPEVTQTPSHQVTQMGQEVILRCVPISNHLYFYWYRQILGQKVEFLVSFYNNEISEKSEIFDDQFSVERPDGSNFTLKIRSTKLEDSAMYFCASSAIPGTGDEKLFFGSGTQLSVL.

The gene calls are TRBV7-8 and TRBJ1-1; no clear D gene. The CDR3 sequence is 14 residues long. Trimming took 7 bases from V and 5 from J, leaving 17 bases between them. From germline, CDR1 is SGHVS and CDR2 FQNEAQ. CDR3 in DNA: TGTGCCAGCATCCCGGGTGTCATTGGGACTGAAGCTTTCTTT. Residues: CASIPGVIGTEAFF.

This chain joins TRBV28 and TRBJ2-7; unclear D gene. CDR1 is MDHEN and CDR2 is SYDVKM in the germline V gene. V lost 11 bases and J 0 bases, leaving 8 bases between the germline ends. This CDR3 spans 11 amino acids. The CDR3 sequence: CAWASSYEQYF. The CDR3 nucleotides read TGTGCCTGGGCAAGCTCCTACGAGCAGTACTTC.

The V call is TRBV10-3, the J call TRBJ2-7, with 9 bases aligning to TRBD1. Trimming removed 1 base from V and 5 bases from J; junction bases left unmatched: 6. The CDR3 extends over 15 amino acids. The germline gives CDR1 ENHRY, CDR2 SYGVKD. In DNA form, the CDR3 reads TGTGCCATCAGTGAGTTAGGACAGGGGACGCACGAGCAGTACTTC. This translates into CAISELGQGTHEQYF.